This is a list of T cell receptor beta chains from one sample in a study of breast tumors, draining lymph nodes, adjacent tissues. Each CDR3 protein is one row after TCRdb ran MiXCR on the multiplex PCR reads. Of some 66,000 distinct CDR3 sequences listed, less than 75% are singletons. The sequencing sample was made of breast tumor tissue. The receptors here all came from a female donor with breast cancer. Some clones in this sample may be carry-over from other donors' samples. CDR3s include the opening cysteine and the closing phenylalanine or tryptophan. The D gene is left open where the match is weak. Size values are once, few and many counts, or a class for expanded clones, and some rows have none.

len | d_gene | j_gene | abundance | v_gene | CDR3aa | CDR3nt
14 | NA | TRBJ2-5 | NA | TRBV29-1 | CSVPGGSHQETQYF | TGCAGCGTTCCAGGTGGCAGCCACCAAGAGACCCAGTACTTC
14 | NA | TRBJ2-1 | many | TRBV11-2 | CASSLGDSNNEQFF | TGTGCCAGCAGCTTAGGAGACTCTAACAATGAGCAGTTCTTC
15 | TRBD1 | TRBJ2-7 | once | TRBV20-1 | CSAFPGQGAPEKQYF | TGCAGTGCCTTCCCCGGACAGGGGGCCCCTGAGAAGCAGTACTTC
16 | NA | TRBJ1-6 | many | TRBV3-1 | CASSQDSYGRRPPLHF | TGTGCCAGCAGCCAAGATTCGTACGGGAGGCGACCACCCCTCCACTTT
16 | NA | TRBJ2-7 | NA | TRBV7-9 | CAGSSRGGISSYEQYF | TGCGCCGGCAGCTCCAGAGGAGGGATAAGCTCCTACGAGCAGTACTTC
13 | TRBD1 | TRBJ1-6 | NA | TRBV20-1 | CSARTGRASPLHF | TGCAGTGCGAGGACAGGCAGGGCTTCACCCCTCCACTTT
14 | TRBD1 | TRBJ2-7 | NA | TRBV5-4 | CASSQGQGKLEQYF | TGTGCCAGCAGCCAAGGACAGGGAAAGCTCGAGCAGTACTTC
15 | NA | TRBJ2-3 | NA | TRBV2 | CASSDPDRSTDTQYF | TGTGCCAGCAGTGACCCCGACAGAAGCACAGATACGCAGTATTTT
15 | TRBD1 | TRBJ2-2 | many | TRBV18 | CASSPIDRATGELFF | TGTGCCAGCTCACCCATAGACAGGGCCACCGGGGAGCTGTTTTTT
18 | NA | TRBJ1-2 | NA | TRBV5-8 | CASSRGDQVNQATYGYTF | TGTGCCAGCAGCCGCGGGGACCAGGTCAATCAGGCTACATATGGCTACACCTTC
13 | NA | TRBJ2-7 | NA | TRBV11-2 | CASSLIGQNEQYF | TGTGCCAGCAGCTTAATTGGACAGAACGAGCAGTACTTC
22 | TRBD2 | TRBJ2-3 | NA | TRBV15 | CATSRDSQPRVAGVGDTDTQYF | TGTGCCACCAGCAGAGATTCTCAACCCAGGGTCGCGGGGGTGGGGGACACAGATACGCAGTATTTT
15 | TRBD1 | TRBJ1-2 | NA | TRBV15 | CATSSAGGTAYGYTF | TGTGCCACCAGCAGCGCCGGCGGGACAGCTTATGGCTACACCTTC
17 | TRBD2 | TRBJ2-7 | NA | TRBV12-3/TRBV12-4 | CASSSPTSGITRGEQYF | TGTGCCAGCAGTTCCCCGACTAGCGGGATCACCCGGGGGGAGCAGTACTTC
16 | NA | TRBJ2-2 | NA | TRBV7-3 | CASSLTGYRPTGELFF | TGTGCCAGCAGCTTAACGGGGTACCGGCCCACCGGGGAGCTGTTTTTT
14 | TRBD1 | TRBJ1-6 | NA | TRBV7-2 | CASSRRTGRSPLHF | TGTGCCAGCAGTCGAAGGACAGGGAGATCACCCCTCCACTTT
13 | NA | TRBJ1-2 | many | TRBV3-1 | CASSQGPGDGYTF | TGTGCCAGCAGTCAGGGACCTGGGGATGGCTACACCTTC
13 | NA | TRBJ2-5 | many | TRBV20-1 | CSAYRRLQETQYF | TGCAGTGCTTACCGAAGACTTCAAGAGACCCAGTACTTC
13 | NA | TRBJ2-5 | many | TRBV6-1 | CASSEDGGETQYF | TGTGCCAGCAGTGAAGACGGGGGAGAGACCCAGTACTTC
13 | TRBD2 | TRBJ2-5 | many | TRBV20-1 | CSARIAGGETQYF | TGCAGTGCTAGGATAGCGGGGGGAGAGACCCAGTACTTC
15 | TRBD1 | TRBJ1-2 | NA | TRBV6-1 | CASSEETGVNYGYTF | TGTGCCAGCAGTGAGGAGACAGGGGTAAACTATGGCTACACCTTC
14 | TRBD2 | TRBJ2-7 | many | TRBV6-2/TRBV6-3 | CASSHAGERYEQYF | TGTGCCAGCAGTCACGCGGGGGAGAGATACGAGCAGTACTTC
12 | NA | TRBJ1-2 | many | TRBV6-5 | CASRPGVYGYTF | TGTGCCAGCAGACCGGGGGTCTATGGCTACACCTTC
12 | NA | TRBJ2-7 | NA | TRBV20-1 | CSAAPGTYEQYF | TGCAGTGCTGCCCCGGGGACTTACGAGCAGTACTTC
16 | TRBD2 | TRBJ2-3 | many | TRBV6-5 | CASAPTLAGHTDTQYF | TGTGCCAGCGCTCCAACACTAGCGGGGCACACAGATACGCAGTATTTT
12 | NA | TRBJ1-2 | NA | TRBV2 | CASSETNYGYTF | TGTGCCAGCAGTGAGACTAACTATGGCTACACCTTC
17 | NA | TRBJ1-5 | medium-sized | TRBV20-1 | CSARDGRQVLLNQPQHF | TGCAGTGCTAGAGATGGGCGGCAGGTGCTACTCAATCAGCCCCAGCATTTT
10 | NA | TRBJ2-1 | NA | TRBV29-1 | CSVDGQGQFF | TGCAGCGTTGATGGGCAGGGGCAGTTCTTC
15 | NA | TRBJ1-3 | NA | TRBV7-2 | CASSAGQNYGYTIYF | TGTGCCAGCAGCGCAGGACAGAACTATGGCTACACCATATATTTT
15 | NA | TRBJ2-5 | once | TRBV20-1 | CSASRPAGRPETQYF | TGCAGTGCTAGCCGACCTGCGGGGCGACCAGAGACCCAGTACTTC
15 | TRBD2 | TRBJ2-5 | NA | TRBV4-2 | CASSPLAGGRETQYF | TGTGCCAGCAGCCCACTAGCGGGGGGCCGGGAGACCCAGTACTTC
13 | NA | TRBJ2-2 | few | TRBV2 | CASIPQGTGELFF | TGTGCCAGCATTCCGCAGGGCACCGGGGAGCTGTTTTTT
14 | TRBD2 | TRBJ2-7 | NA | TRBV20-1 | CSARLAGGPYEQYF | TGCAGTGCCAGACTAGCGGGAGGGCCGTACGAGCAGTACTTC
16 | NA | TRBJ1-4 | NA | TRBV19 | CASSTSGVATNEKLFF | TGTGCCAGTAGTACTTCTGGGGTTGCAACTAATGAAAAACTGTTTTTT
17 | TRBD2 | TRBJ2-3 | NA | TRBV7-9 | CASSQTSGGPNTDTQYF | TGTGCCAGCAGCCAAACTAGCGGGGGGCCGAATACAGATACGCAGTATTTT
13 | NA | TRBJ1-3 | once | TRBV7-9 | CASTRSRGNTIYF | TGTGCCAGCACCCGGTCGCGTGGAAACACCATATATTTT
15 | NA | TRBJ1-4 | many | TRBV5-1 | CASSLGGVPNEKLFF | TGCGCCAGCAGCTTGGGCGGGGTTCCTAATGAAAAACTGTTTTTT
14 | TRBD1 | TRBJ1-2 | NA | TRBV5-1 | CASSSTNRQGGYTF | TGCGCCAGCAGTTCCACGAATCGACAGGGTGGCTACACCTTC
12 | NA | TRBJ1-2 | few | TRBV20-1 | CSASTRGYGYTF | TGCAGTGCTAGTACACGTGGCTATGGCTACACCTTC
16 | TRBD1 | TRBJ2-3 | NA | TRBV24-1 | CATSDPGTGVWDTQYF | TGTGCCACCAGTGATCCTGGGACAGGTGTATGGGATACGCAGTATTTT
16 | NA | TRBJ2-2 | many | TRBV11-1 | CASSTREGRNTGELFF | TGTGCCAGCAGCACCCGCGAGGGGCGGAACACCGGGGAGCTGTTTTTT
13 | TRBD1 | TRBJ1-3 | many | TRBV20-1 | CSADRGSGNTIYF | TGCAGTGCTGACAGGGGAAGCGGAAACACCATATATTTT
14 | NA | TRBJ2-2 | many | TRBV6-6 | CASSSGQPTGELFF | TGTGCCAGCAGTTCCGGACAACCCACCGGGGAGCTGTTTTTT
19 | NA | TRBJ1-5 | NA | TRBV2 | CASSVQAGGSLCSNQPQHF | TGTGCCAGCAGTGTCCAAGCCGGGGGATCACTGTGTAGCAATCAGCCCCAGCATTTT
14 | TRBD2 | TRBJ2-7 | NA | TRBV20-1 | CSARWASGSTEQYF | TGCAGTGCTAGGTGGGCTAGCGGGAGCACCGAGCAGTACTTC
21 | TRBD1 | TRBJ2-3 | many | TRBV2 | CASSVGDGTASRAASTDTQYF | TGTGCCAGCAGTGTTGGGGACGGGACAGCTAGCCGGGCGGCTAGCACAGATACGCAGTATTTT